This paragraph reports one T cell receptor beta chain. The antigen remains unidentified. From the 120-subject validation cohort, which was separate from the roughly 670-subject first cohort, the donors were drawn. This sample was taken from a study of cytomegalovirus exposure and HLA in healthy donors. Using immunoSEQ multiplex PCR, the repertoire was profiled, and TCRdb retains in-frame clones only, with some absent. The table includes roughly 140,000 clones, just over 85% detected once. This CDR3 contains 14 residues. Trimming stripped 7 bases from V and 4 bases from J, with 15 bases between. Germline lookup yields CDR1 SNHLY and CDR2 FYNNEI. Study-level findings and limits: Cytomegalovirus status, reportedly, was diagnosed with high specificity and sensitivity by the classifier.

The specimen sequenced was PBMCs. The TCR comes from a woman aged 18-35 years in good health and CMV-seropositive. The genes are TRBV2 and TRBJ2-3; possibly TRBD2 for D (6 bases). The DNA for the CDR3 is TGTGCCAGCACCCCGGGGGTGGCTTCAGATACGCAGTATTTT. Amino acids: CASTPGVASDTQYF.